There are many counts of the clone carrying this T cell receptor beta chain. Its antigen is not identified. This record comes from a study of CD8 T cells in ankylosing spondylitis. TCRdb processed the 5' RACE reads anew with MiXCR; each CDR3 protein has one entry. The table shows a few hundred thousand distinct CDR3 sequences, with under 8.5% occurring only once. Study results and caveats: Fewer than 10 highly homologous variants formed a TCR beta motif that appeared characteristic of ankylosing spondylitis blood.

Sequencing was done on a sample of blood, either unsorted or a sorted T cell fraction (not recorded which). The sequence was collected from a male donor with ankylosing spondylitis.

CDR3 nucleotides: TGCGCCAGCACCCATTATGACGGAGTCGCGAACACCGGGGAGCTGTTTTTT. Protein: CASTHYDGVANTGELFF. V and J are TRBV5-1 and TRBJ2-2; D uncertain. The CDR3 sequence is 17 residues long. Germline assignment: CDR1 SGHRS and CDR2 YFSETQ. Trimming took 6 bases from V and 0 from J, leaving 18 bases between them.